Below, one T cell receptor (beta chain) is given with its context. The sample is drawn from a study of blood T cell repertoires in COVID-19. On the study more broadly: There were acute and convalescent COVID-19 samples, and they came from the United States, Italy and Spain. PBMCs, B-cell-depleted T cells, or T cells provided the cDNA or gDNA that made up the material.

Original analysis: The authors estimated nucleated cell counts from reference gene primer amplification. Repertoires were generated with immunoSEQ multiplex PCR, while TCRdb's copy carries only in-frame clones and drops some. That table gives V, J and clone size, and the DNA gave D and trimming. The top ten hold around 35% of the sample, which has 140,000 to 150,000 clones, around four fifths seen once. Trimming took 6 bases from V and 7 from J; bases not matched to a gene: 7. The CDR3 has 14 amino acids. Germline values: CDR1 ENHRY, CDR2 SYGVKD. Input material: peripheral blood. The receptor was derived from a human donor in a cohort sampled during active COVID-19. The chain has TRBV10-3 and TRBJ2-2, with 8 bases identical to TRBD1. The CDR3 loop is CAISADRVGGELFF. DNA for the CDR3: TGTGCCATCAGCGCGGACAGGGTAGGCGGGGAGCTGTTTTTT.